Here is one TCR beta chain with its context. This specimen belongs to a study of blood T cell repertoires in COVID-19. Across the whole study: Acute and convalescent COVID-19 samples came from the United States, Italy and Spain.

In the original processing: Amplification of reference gene primers provided the estimated nucleated cell counts. TCRdb's table, derived via immunoSEQ multiplex PCR, lists solely in-frame clones and lacks some. The DNA gave D and trimming, while V, J and clone size come from that table. Of about 85,000 clones in the sample, about 83% were seen once. CDR3 length: 14 residues. V lost 2 bases and J lost 3, with 10 bases in between. Germline loops: CDR1 MNHEY, CDR2 SVGEGT. Sequencing was carried out using peripheral blood. V gene TRBV6-2 or TRBV6-3 combines with J gene TRBJ1-1; D call uncertain. This receptor was taken from a man aged 60 to 75 with acute or convalescent COVID-19. CDR3 loop: CASSYVGPDTEAFF. The CDR3 DNA is TGTGCCAGCAGTTACGTTGGGCCTGACACTGAAGCTTTCTTT.